A selection of T cell receptor beta chains follows, all from one sample in a study of blood T cell repertoires in COVID-19. TCRdb's copy holds only in-frame clones and misses some; the assay was immunoSEQ multiplex PCR. The repertoire holds 200,000 or so clones, with roughly 85% as singletons. Sequencing used PBMCs or T cells enriched from blood (not recorded which). Source of these receptors: a woman aged 40 to 50 with acute COVID-19. The CDR3 runs from the conserved cysteine through the conserved F or W. The D gene is left open where the match is weak. Rows may omit the clone size; those that give it use once, few, many or a size class.

TRBV19	TRBD1	TRBJ1-4	-	17	CASSFGQARIRSEKLFF	TGTGCCAGTAGTTTTGGACAGGCCCGCATACGCAGTGAAAAACTGTTTTTT
TRBV2	TRBD2	TRBJ2-3	-	15	CASSVTSSSTDTQYF	TGTGCCAGCAGTGTGACTAGCTCCAGCACAGATACGCAGTATTTT
TRBV7-9	-	TRBJ2-7	-	14	CASSLVRGGAEQYF	TGTGCCAGCAGCTTAGTAAGAGGGGGGGCCGAGCAGTACTTC
TRBV29-1	-	TRBJ2-2	-	15	CSVEIRTANTGELFF	TGCAGCGTTGAGATCCGGACAGCGAACACCGGGGAGCTGTTTTTT
TRBV5-1	-	TRBJ2-3	once	15	CASSLRSGPTDTQYF	TGCGCCAGCAGCTTGAGGTCAGGTCCCACAGATACGCAGTATTTT
TRBV7-2	-	TRBJ2-5	-	15	CASSSVYKYQETQYF	TGTGCCAGCAGCTCGGTATATAAGTACCAAGAGACCCAGTACTTC
TRBV4-3	TRBD2	TRBJ2-3	once	18	CASSPKMLGGGATDTQYF	TGCGCCAGCAGCCCCAAGATGTTGGGCGGGGGGGCGACAGATACGCAGTATTTT
TRBV18	TRBD1	TRBJ1-1	-	15	CASSPRQGMNTEAFF	TGTGCCAGCTCACCACGACAGGGGATGAACACTGAAGCTTTCTTT
TRBV19	TRBD1	TRBJ1-1	once	15	CASSMDRPMNTEAFF	TGTGCCAGTAGTATGGACAGGCCTATGAACACTGAAGCTTTCTTT
TRBV19	-	TRBJ2-7	-	13	CASSHPVSYEQYF	TGTGCCAGTAGTCATCCAGTATCCTACGAGCAGTACTTC
TRBV7-2	-	TRBJ1-3	-	18	CASSSKLGGGSSGNTIYF	TGTGCCAGCAGCTCCAAACTGGGGGGGGGAAGCTCTGGAAACACCATATATTTT
TRBV6-2/TRBV6-3	-	TRBJ1-1	-	13	CASSRTGISEAFF	TGTGCCAGCAGCCGCACAGGGATCTCTGAAGCTTTCTTT
TRBV28	TRBD1	TRBJ2-1	-	13	CANQDRGHNEQFF	TGTGCCAACCAGGACAGGGGGCACAATGAGCAGTTCTTC
TRBV10-3	-	TRBJ1-1	-	17	CAISEDRLGGGHTEAFF	TGTGCCATCAGTGAGGATAGGTTGGGGGGAGGGCACACTGAAGCTTTCTTT
TRBV24-1	TRBD1	TRBJ2-2	-	14	CATRRGQGSRELFF	TGTGCCACCAGGCGGGGACAGGGAAGTAGGGAGCTGTTTTTT
TRBV2	-	TRBJ1-2	-	14	CASSELGQNYGYTF	TGTGCCAGCAGTGAATTGGGGCAAAACTATGGCTACACCTTC
TRBV11-2	-	TRBJ1-1	-	12	CASSLGLTEAFF	TGTGCCAGCAGCTTGGGACTCACTGAAGCTTTCTTT
TRBV10-3	TRBD2	TRBJ2-1	-	17	CAISDPSTSGDNNEQFF	TGTGCCATCAGTGACCCCTCGACTAGCGGGGACAACAATGAGCAGTTCTTC
TRBV19	-	TRBJ1-4	-	12	CAMWATNEKLFF	TGTGCCATGTGGGCGACTAATGAAAAACTGTTTTTT
TRBV5-6	TRBD1	TRBJ1-2	-	13	CASSYRTGYGYTF	TGTGCCAGCAGCTACCGGACAGGCTATGGCTACACCTTC
TRBV27	-	TRBJ1-6	-	14	CASSLARPSSPLHF	TGTGCCAGCAGTTTAGCCAGGCCGTCTTCACCCCTCCACTTT
TRBV25-1	TRBD1	TRBJ1-3	-	15	CASRGQGISGNTIYF	TGTGCCAGCAGGGGACAGGGGATCTCTGGAAACACCATATATTTT
TRBV11-1	TRBD2	TRBJ2-2	-	15	CASSERDYRSGELFF	TGTGCCAGCAGCGAGAGGGACTATCGCTCCGGGGAGCTGTTTTTT
TRBV7-2	-	TRBJ1-1	-	14	CASSSTTGNTEAFF	TGTGCCAGCAGCAGTACTACAGGGAACACTGAAGCTTTCTTT
TRBV6-5	-	TRBJ2-5	-	16	CASSSFSTGRWETQYF	TGTGCCAGCAGTTCGTTCTCGACAGGGAGGTGGGAGACCCAGTACTTC
TRBV11-2	TRBD1	TRBJ1-2	-	14	CASSLGDRDYGYTF	TGTGCCAGCAGCTTAGGGGACAGGGACTATGGCTACACCTTC
TRBV14	TRBD1	TRBJ1-4	-	12	CASSLPGGKLFF	TGTGCCAGCAGTCTCCCAGGGGGAAAACTGTTTTTT
TRBV7-2	-	TRBJ2-3	-	15	CASSTRQGITDTQYF	TGTGCCAGCAGCACACGGCAGGGGATCACAGATACGCAGTATTTT
TRBV10-2	-	TRBJ1-1	-	13	CASSESSGTEAFF	TGCGCCAGCTCAGAATCGTCAGGCACTGAAGCTTTCTTT
TRBV9	-	TRBJ1-2	-	18	CASSASGARNLANYGYTF	TGTGCCAGCAGCGCCAGTGGGGCCCGAAACTTAGCTAACTATGGCTACACCTTC
TRBV6-5	TRBD1	TRBJ1-6	-	16	CASSSYRGSYNSPLHF	TGTGCCAGCAGTTCTTACAGGGGCTCCTATAATTCACCCCTCCACTTT
TRBV19	-	TRBJ1-1	-	15	CASSLGTTPNTEAFF	TGTGCCAGTAGTCTCGGGACAACTCCGAACACTGAAGCTTTCTTT
TRBV4-1	-	TRBJ1-1	once	13	CASSLTGSTEAFF	TGCGCCAGCAGCTTAACAGGGAGTACTGAAGCTTTCTTT
TRBV27	TRBD1	TRBJ1-4	-	14	CASRGTGLREKLFF	TGTGCCAGCAGGGGGACAGGCTTAAGGGAAAAACTGTTTTTT
TRBV2	TRBD1	TRBJ1-5	-	14	CASSGQGVSQPQHF	TGTGCCAGCAGTGGACAGGGGGTTAGTCAGCCCCAGCATTTT
TRBV12-3/TRBV12-4	-	TRBJ2-1	-	13	CASSLVSTGEQFF	TGTGCCAGCAGTTTAGTTTCCACCGGTGAGCAGTTCTTC
TRBV6-5	TRBD1	TRBJ1-2	once	14	CASRQGAWNYGYTF	TGTGCCAGCAGACAGGGGGCTTGGAACTATGGCTACACCTTC
TRBV6-5	-	TRBJ1-2	once	14	CASSLRGDRGSYTF	TGTGCCAGCAGTCTCCGGGGGGACCGAGGGAGCTACACCTTC
TRBV30	-	TRBJ1-2	-	16	CAWGAPGVGRFFGYTF	TGTGCCTGGGGTGCGCCGGGGGTGGGCAGGTTCTTCGGCTACACCTTC
TRBV10-3	-	TRBJ1-1	-	14	CAISDRQGNTEAFF	TGTGCCATCAGTGATCGGCAGGGAAACACTGAAGCTTTCTTT
TRBV5-1	TRBD1	TRBJ1-3	-	16	CASSFGEGAGRNTIYF	TGCGCCAGCAGCTTCGGAGAGGGGGCAGGACGAAACACCATATATTTT
TRBV6-2/TRBV6-3	-	TRBJ2-7	-	12	CASSPPAREQYF	TGTGCCAGCAGCCCGCCCGCTCGGGAGCAGTACTTC
TRBV4-1	-	TRBJ1-5	-	16	CASSQSPGATNQPQHF	TGCGCCAGCAGCCAGAGTCCAGGGGCCACCAATCAGCCCCAGCATTTT
TRBV9	TRBD2	TRBJ2-5	-	14	CASNRAGGQETQYF	TGTGCCAGCAATCGGGCGGGGGGCCAAGAGACCCAGTACTTC
TRBV18	-	TRBJ1-1	-	13	CASGGDLNTEAFF	TGTGCCAGCGGCGGGGATTTGAACACTGAAGCTTTCTTT
TRBV18	TRBD1	TRBJ1-2	-	14	CASSHGQGTYGYTF	TGTGCCAGCTCACACGGACAGGGGACCTATGGCTACACCTTC
TRBV4-3	-	TRBJ1-4	-	15	CASSQDRGVGEKLFF	TGCGCCAGCAGCCAAGATAGGGGCGTAGGGGAAAAACTGTTTTTT
TRBV29-1	TRBD1	TRBJ1-5	-	15	CSVANGQGGNQPQHF	TGCAGCGTTGCGAACGGACAGGGGGGGAATCAGCCCCAGCATTTT
TRBV3-1/TRBV3-2	TRBD2	TRBJ2-7	-	20	CASSQDGLAGNPSPRYEQYF	TGTGCCAGCAGCCAAGATGGACTAGCGGGCAATCCGTCCCCCAGATACGAGCAGTACTTC
TRBV4-2	-	TRBJ1-2	-	15	CASSQVAARDYGYTF	TGTGCCAGCAGCCAAGTGGCTGCGAGGGACTATGGCTACACCTTC
TRBV4-1	-	TRBJ1-1	-	16	CASSQTTAIGGTEAFF	TGCGCCAGCAGCCAAACTACCGCCATCGGGGGCACTGAAGCTTTCTTT
TRBV7-6	TRBD2	TRBJ2-4	-	18	CASSLASGGAQAKNIQYF	TGTGCCAGCAGCTTAGCTAGCGGGGGGGCGCAAGCCAAAAACATTCAGTACTTC
TRBV19	TRBD2	TRBJ2-2	once	21	CASRRGWNRLAGGTNTGELFF	TGTGCCAGTAGACGGGGTTGGAATAGACTAGCGGGGGGTACGAACACCGGGGAGCTGTTTTTT
TRBV6-5	-	TRBJ1-1	-	15	CASSLSPWAGTEAFF	TGTGCCAGCAGCCTCTCTCCTTGGGCAGGAACTGAAGCTTTCTTT